This TCR beta chain was recovered during a study of blood T cell repertoires in COVID-19. Study as a whole: The study drew acute and convalescent COVID-19 samples from the United States, Italy and Spain. T cells, B-cell-depleted T cells, or PBMCs supplied cDNA or gDNA.

In the original processing: From reference gene primer amplification, estimates of nucleated cell counts were derived. Profiled with immunoSEQ multiplex PCR; TCRdb holds only in-frame clones, not every one. The DNA gave D and trimming, while V, J and clone size come from that table. The sample carries 200,000 to 250,000 clones, more than 70% recorded once. Germline V gives CDR1 MNHEY, CDR2 SVGAGI. Trimming stripped 6 bases from V and 2 bases from J, with 16 bases between. The CDR3 runs 15 residues. The clonotype comes from a woman at least 80 years old with acute or convalescent COVID-19. Input material: peripheral blood. This chain uses TRBV6-5 with TRBJ1-1, with D possibly being TRBD1 (6 bases). This CDR3 reads CASSRRQDGNTEAFF. The DNA of the CDR3 is TGTGCCAGCAGCCGCCGACAGGATGGTAACACTGAAGCTTTCTTT.